This T cell receptor beta chain was recovered during a study of cytotoxic CD8 clonotypes in ibrutinib-treated CLL. Study-level information: Response specimens were obtained following a median treatment duration of roughly 11 months, with a range of 6 to 36.

The assay was immunoSEQ multiplex PCR, and TCRdb's table has in-frame clones only and misses some. Among 100,000 to 150,000 clones, approximately 85% were seen once, and the ten largest hold around 2.1%. The CDR3 sequence is 14 residues long. Germline V gives CDR1 SEHNR, CDR2 FQNEAQ (reference sequence). The germline V and J ends were trimmed by 5 bases and 4 bases, with 14 bases remaining between them. Sample: PBMCs, taken after 24 months of ibrutinib treatment. J is TRBJ1-1 and V is TRBV7-9; D remains unclear. The TCR sequence derives from a human donor with chronic lymphocytic leukemia. CDR3 DNA: TGTGCCAGCAGCCCAAACAGAGGGAGCACTGAAGCTTTCTTT. This codes for CASSPNRGSTEAFF.